This TCR beta chain was profiled in a study of blood T cells in healthy people across ages (dated by TCRdb to the mid-2010s). For the wider study: In model experiments, template switching captured about one uniquely barcoded TCR beta cDNA molecule for every two T cells. Four age groups were formed from the donors: young (average roughly 16 years), middle-aged (more than 35), aged (62) and long-lived (less than 85). The study measured age-related changes in TCR beta repertoire diversity using deep sequencing normalized with unique cDNA molecular identifiers. Using the same blood draw, the study looked at two additional independent replicas of 1 million unique cDNA reads for two donors, one aged 18 to 29 and the other aged 80 or older. To avoid experimental bias, donors of different ages were distributed randomly across sequencing lanes. Overall results and qualifications from the work: The CMV infection status of donors was not known, potentially confounding age-related changes in expanded clonotypes. Estimates of total diversity from one million sequenced T cells were regarded as lower bounds and underestimates. Bulk unsorted PBMC profiling prevented conclusive comparison of naive and antigen-experienced compartments. Observed TCR beta diversity per million T cells fell roughly linearly with age, and a significant reduction was already apparent by age around 40. Compared with the aged group, the long-lived group had more naive CD4+ T cells, fewer expanded clones and increased TCR diversity, suggesting age selection. A strong correlation was found between observed TCR beta diversity and the percentage of naive T cells measured by flow cytometry.

The method behind the library was 5' RACE. The sequencing machine was an Illumina HiSeq 2500. A second PCR of roughly 7 to 11 cycles was performed with a sample-barcoded 5' primer and a J-beta primer mix. Each TCR beta cDNA molecule received a unique molecular identifier from a template-switch 5' adaptor carrying 12 random nucleotides. Each sample yielded at least 2.5 million CDR3-containing paired-end reads. All of the RNA was converted into first-strand cDNA using the Mint cDNA synthesis kit, with a TRBC-specific oligonucleotide serving as the primer. Following uracil-DNA glycosylase treatment, a first 18-cycle PCR with universal primers M1SS and BC2_uni_R was performed on all cDNA. As for the authors' bioinformatics: Each sample was normalized by randomly selecting 1 million high-quality reads, each carrying a distinct molecular identifier. Reads sharing molecular identifiers were discarded rather than binned into consensus sequences. MiTCR, run with a Q25 quality threshold and the strictest error-elimination algorithm, handled CDR3 identification, clonotype clustering and error correction. A nonparametric unseen species model using Euler transformation provided a lower-bound estimate of total TCR beta diversity. The raw public reads went through TCRdb reprocessing: fastp at Q25, MiXCR clone calling, in-frame beta chains kept. Entries are consolidated by CDR3 protein sequence, retaining the most common genes and DNA. The V and J calls come from TCRdb's annotation, not from the publication. Counted in this sample were around 650,000 distinct CDR3 sequences; about 34% of them appeared once. Approximately 15% of the sample is taken by the ten largest.

Regarding this clonotype: Its binding antigen is unknown. No much larger clonotype is one base removed from it; base qualities were not supplied.

Systemically healthy Caucasian individuals from Russia, around 38 in total and aged about 6 to 95 years, were included as donors. Each donor gave 8 to 10 milliliters of peripheral blood, drawn into EDTA-treated Vacutainer tubes. PBMCs were isolated by Ficoll-Paque density-gradient centrifugation, with at least 7 million obtained per sample. Total RNA, at least 5 micrograms per sample, was extracted from PBMCs with Trizol reagent. Naive CD45RAhigh/CD27high T cell percentages were measured by flow cytometry on a PBMC aliquot from every donor. Trimming removed 4 bases from V and 2 bases from J; the gene matches leave 1 base unexplained. CDR1 SQVTM and CDR2 ANQGSEA were looked up in the germline V gene. The CDR3 runs 13 amino acids, cysteine and phenylalanine included. CDR3 DNA only is kept here, 39 bases in frame from base 1.

The sequence derives from a woman of 80 years or more in good health. Donor details come from another sample of the same person, matched by shared clones. Input material: blood. The rearranged segments are TRBV29-1 and TRBJ2-5, with 10 bases matching TRBD1. The CDR3: CSVGQGAQETQYF. The DNA reads TGCAGCGTTGGACAGGGGGCTCAAGAGACCCAGTACTTC.